Sequencing of this TCR beta chain was carried out in a study of shared clonotypes between healthy human individuals. The donors were adults (healthy and HIV-negative) with no recent acute infections or vaccinations. Donors comprised only Caucasian adults living in Nashville, Tennessee. CD45RO+ cells went into CD8 memory alongside CCR7-negative CD45RA+ TemRA cells. The input for sorted-subset replicate PCRs was 150 to 200 ng DNA, around 30,000 T cell genomes. Repertoires were generated with immunoSEQ multiplex PCR, while TCRdb's copy carries only in-frame clones and drops some. The top ten clones hold 0.32% of a sample with about 380,000 clones, about 96% of them seen once. Unmatched junction bases numbered 11, after V lost 2 bases and J lost 8 bases. This CDR3 is 16 amino acids long. The V gene's germline CDR1 is SEHNR and CDR2 FQNEAQ (reference sequence).

The specimen sequenced was memory CD8+ T cells sorted from blood. This sample's subset: CD45RO+ cells pooled with CCR7-negative TemRA cells. This clonotype was obtained from a man under 40 in good health. This chain links TRBV7-9 with TRBJ1-4; 7 nucleotides align to TRBD1. The CDR3 region has the DNA TGTGCCAGCAGCTTAAGTTTTACAGGGGAAGGGGAAAAACTGTTTTTT. This encodes CASSLSFTGEGEKLFF. Complete variable domain (other parts from reference TRBV7-9 and TRBJ1-4): DTGVSQNPRHKITKRGQNVTFRCDPISEHNRLYWYRQTLGQGPEFLTYFQNEAQLEKSRLLSDRFSAERPKGSFSTLEIQRTEQGDSAMYLCASSLSFTGEGEKLFFGSGTQLSVL.